This is a list of T cell receptor beta chains from one sample in a study of glioma-infiltrating T cells. TCRdb called the multiplex PCR reads again in MiXCR, with one record for every CDR3 protein. The table shows roughly 42,000 distinct CDR3 sequences, with around 22% occurring only once. Sequencing was carried out using glioma tissue, nonneoplastic brain tissue, or PBMCs (not recorded which). The source of these receptors is a human donor with low-grade glioma or glioblastoma, undergoing nonglioma brain surgery, or in good health (not recorded which). Each CDR3 is given with its conserved first and last residue. D genes are given only for firm matches. Expanded clones are given a class, and other clones once, few, many or no size at all.

J | V | D | size | CDR3 | DNA
TRBJ1-1 | TRBV12-3/TRBV12-4 | NA | NA | CASRMGPGVMSTEAFF | TGTGCCAGCAGAATGGGACCAGGAGTGATGAGCACTGAAGCTTTCTTT
TRBJ2-1 | TRBV11-2 | TRBD2 | NA | CASSLGPWTSGGAHEQFF | TGTGCCAGCAGCTTAGGGCCGTGGACTAGCGGGGGGGCACATGAGCAGTTCTTC
TRBJ2-7 | TRBV4-1 | TRBD1 | many | CASSPGQGHYEQYF | TGCGCCAGCAGCCCGGGACAGGGACACTACGAGCAGTACTTC
TRBJ2-3 | TRBV12-3/TRBV12-4 | TRBD2 | many | CASSTGGRDTQYF | TGTGCCAGCTCCACGGGGGGGCGAGATACGCAGTATTTT
TRBJ1-1 | TRBV12-3/TRBV12-4 | NA | many | CASSLRGTGEAFF | TGTGCCAGCAGTTTGCGGGGAACGGGTGAAGCTTTCTTT
TRBJ2-3 | TRBV20-1 | NA | medium-sized | CSALLGDTQYF | TGCAGTGCTTTGCTAGGGGATACGCAGTATTTT
TRBJ2-2 | TRBV14 | NA | once | CASSLVTDELFF | TGTGCCAGCAGCCTAGTCACCGATGAGCTGTTTTTT
TRBJ2-3 | TRBV12-3/TRBV12-4 | TRBD1 | many | CASSPLDRGNSDTQYF | TGTGCCAGCAGTCCTTTGGACAGGGGGAACTCAGATACGCAGTATTTT
TRBJ2-3 | TRBV7-2 | NA | many | CASSSQPGTQYF | TGTGCCAGCAGCTCACAACCGGGAACGCAGTATTTT
TRBJ2-1 | TRBV5-1 | TRBD2 | few | CASSLELAVSYNEQFF | TGCGCCAGCAGCTTGGAACTAGCGGTCTCCTACAATGAGCAGTTCTTC
TRBJ2-1 | TRBV29-1 | TRBD2 | NA | CSVPAGGPNEQFF | TGCAGCGTTCCAGCGGGAGGGCCGAATGAGCAGTTCTTC
TRBJ1-2 | TRBV27 | TRBD1 | many | CASSSTGRFDYTF | TGTGCCAGCAGTTCGACAGGGAGGTTTGACTACACCTTC
TRBJ1-1 | TRBV28 | NA | many | CASIATGRAFF | TGTGCCAGCATCGCGACAGGTCGAGCTTTCTTT
TRBJ2-2 | TRBV3-1 | TRBD1 | NA | CASSQAQGDTGELFF | TGTGCCAGCAGCCAAGCCCAGGGGGACACCGGGGAGCTGTTTTTT
TRBJ1-3 | TRBV5-1 | NA | few | CASSPDGNTIYF | TGCGCCAGCAGCCCGGATGGAAACACCATATATTTT
TRBJ2-7 | TRBV15 | NA | many | CATSDYRLGTYEQYF | TGTGCCACCAGCGACTACCGTTTAGGGACCTACGAGCAGTACTTC
TRBJ2-7 | TRBV27 | TRBD1 | many | CASSLSGQGGYEQYF | TGTGCCAGCAGTTTATCGGGACAGGGGGGCTACGAGCAGTACTTC
TRBJ1-1 | TRBV6-2/TRBV6-3 | NA | NA | CANSLHTGTNTEALF | TGTGCCAACAGCCTTCATACCGGGACCAACACTGAAGCTCTCTTT
TRBJ1-3 | TRBV7-9 | NA | many | CASSLNGAGNTIYF | TGTGCCAGCAGCTTAAACGGGGCTGGAAACACCATATATTTT
TRBJ2-1 | TRBV7-2 | NA | NA | CASSLGGSSFF | TGTGCCAGCAGCTTAGGGGGGAGTAGTTTTTTC
TRBJ2-1 | TRBV3-1 | TRBD1 | many | CASSLGQGTYNEQFF | TGTGCCAGCAGCCTTGGACAGGGGACCTACAATGAGCAGTTCTTC
TRBJ1-1 | TRBV6-5 | NA | NA | CASSYTPGTKAFF | TGTGCCAGCAGTTATACGCCTGGGACTAAAGCCTTCTTT
TRBJ2-3 | TRBV19 | TRBD2 | few | CASSIEAGEGDTQYF | TGTGCCAGTAGTATAGAAGCGGGAGAGGGCGATACGCAGTATTTT
TRBJ1-3 | TRBV19 | TRBD1 | few | CASSTGQFIFSGNTIYF | TGTGCCAGTAGTACGGGACAGTTCATCTTTTCTGGAAACACCATATATTTT
TRBJ2-7 | TRBV11-2 | NA | few | CASSLDWDEQYF | TGTGCCAGCAGCTTAGATTGGGACGAGCAGTACTTC
TRBJ2-7 | TRBV27 | TRBD1 | NA | CASSSTGGYYEQYF | TGTGCCAGCAGTTCAACAGGGGGCTACTACGAGCAGTACTTC
TRBJ1-1 | TRBV28 | TRBD1 | many | CASSSGTVEAFF | TGTGCCAGCAGTTCCGGGACAGTTGAAGCTTTCTTT
TRBJ2-1 | TRBV28 | TRBD2 | few | CASRDSGTSGGAWNEQFF | TGTGCCAGCAGAGACTCCGGGACTAGCGGGGGGGCTTGGAATGAGCAGTTCTTC
TRBJ2-7 | TRBV28 | TRBD2 | many | CASSSRGGSGDEQYF | TGTGCCAGCAGTTCCCGGGGGGGCTCGGGCGACGAGCAGTACTTC
TRBJ1-5 | TRBV2 | NA | many | CASNRNSNQPQHF | TGTGCCAGCAACCGAAATAGCAATCAGCCCCAGCATTTT
TRBJ2-7 | TRBV14 | TRBD2 | few | CASSLLAGGIYEQYF | TGTGCCAGCAGCCTACTAGCGGGGGGAATTTACGAGCAGTACTTC
TRBJ1-1 | TRBV2 | NA | many | CASSASGRTNTEAFF | TGTGCCAGCAGTGCTAGCGGACGTACAAACACTGAAGCTTTCTTT
TRBJ1-5 | TRBV7-2 | TRBD1 | many | CASSNPQGAPYSNQPQHF | TGTGCCAGCAGTAACCCACAGGGGGCACCGTATAGCAATCAGCCCCAGCATTTT
TRBJ2-3 | TRBV20-1 | NA | many | CSARESIDTQYF | TGCAGTGCTAGGGAATCGATAGATACGCAGTATTTT
TRBJ2-3 | TRBV11-2 | NA | few | CASSPISTDTQYF | TGTGCCAGCAGCCCCATAAGCACAGATACGCAGTATTTT
TRBJ1-6 | TRBV28 | TRBD1 | NA | CASSLGTGGANSPLHF | TGTGCCAGCAGTTTGGGGACAGGGGGCGCGAATTCACCCCTCCACTTT
TRBJ2-3 | TRBV4-1 | TRBD1 | once | CASSQDPPGTASSTDTEYF | TGCGCCAGCAGCCAAGACCCACCGGGGACAGCGTCTAGCACAGATACGGAGTATTTT
TRBJ2-3 | TRBV4-1 | NA | NA | CASSQDLPGMGTDTQYF | TGCGCCAGCAGCCAAGATTTGCCGGGGATGGGCACAGATACGCAGTATTTT
TRBJ1-2 | TRBV7-9 | NA | few | CASSGPLFGGGINYGYTF | TGTGCCAGCAGCGGCCCCCTTTTCGGGGGCGGTATTAATTATGGCTACACCTTC
TRBJ2-5 | TRBV12-5 | NA | many | CASATSPQAGVMETQYF | TGTGCTAGTGCTACCTCTCCGCAAGCAGGGGTGATGGAGACCCAGTACTTC
TRBJ1-5 | TRBV28 | NA | many | CASSLRGPQHF | TGTGCCAGCAGTTTAAGGGGGCCCCAGCATTTT
TRBJ2-1 | TRBV7-2 | TRBD2 | many | CASSPQGLQDEQFF | TGTGCCAGCAGCCCGCAGGGACTACAAGATGAGCAGTTCTTC
TRBJ2-3 | TRBV4-1 | NA | many | CASSQDPVSLDTQYF | TGCGCCAGCAGCCAAGACCCGGTATCTCTAGATACGCAGTATTTT
TRBJ2-3 | TRBV24-1 | TRBD2 | many | CATSHRGGTDTQYF | TGTGCCACAAGCCACCGGGGGGGCACAGATACGCAGTATTTT
TRBJ2-7 | TRBV4-1 | NA | many | CASSLQRGSEQYF | TGCGCCAGCAGCCTCCAGAGGGGTAGCGAGCAGTACTTC
TRBJ2-5 | TRBV4-1 | NA | NA | CASVVGFQETQYF | TGCGCCAGCGTTGTAGGGTTCCAAGAGACCCAGTACTTC
TRBJ2-1 | TRBV28 | TRBD1 | many | CASPPSRDRGGLDEQFF | TGTGCCAGCCCCCCGAGTAGGGACAGGGGTGGGCTCGATGAGCAGTTCTTC
TRBJ2-7 | TRBV6-2/TRBV6-3 | NA | NA | CASSKAVSSSYEQYF | TGTGCCAGCAGTAAGGCAGTTTCGAGCTCCTACGAGCAGTACTTC
TRBJ1-1 | TRBV20-1 | NA | medium-sized | CSAKRGVTEAFF | TGCAGTGCAAAGCGGGGGGTCACTGAAGCTTTCTTT
TRBJ2-1 | TRBV3-1 | TRBD2 | many | CASSSSGGQFF | TGTGCCAGCAGCTCTAGCGGGGGGCAGTTCTTC
TRBJ2-5 | TRBV24-1 | TRBD1 | many | CATSESPGQGKETQYF | TGTGCCACCAGTGAATCTCCGGGACAGGGGAAAGAGACCCAGTACTTC